A selection of T cell receptor beta chains follows, all from one sample in a study of cytomegalovirus exposure and HLA in healthy donors. TCRdb keeps only in-frame clones here, not all; method: immunoSEQ multiplex PCR. Among 180,000 or so clones listed, 80% were seen once. The sequenced material came from PBMCs. These receptors all come from a woman aged 25 to 45 in good health and CMV-seronegative. The CDR3 runs from the conserved cysteine through the conserved F or W. D genes are given only for firm matches. The size of a clone is reported for some rows only, either as once, few or many, or as a class for expanded clones.

clone_size: once; j_call: TRBJ1-4; v_call: TRBV19; d_call: TRBD1; cdr3_length: 13; cdr3_aa: CASRDRTNEKLFF; cdr3_nt: TGTGCCAGTCGGGACAGGACTAATGAAAAACTGTTTTTT
clone_size: NA; j_call: TRBJ2-7; v_call: TRBV6-1; d_call: NA; cdr3_length: 20; cdr3_aa: CASSEYPWGPGTLSSYEQYF; cdr3_nt: TGTGCCAGCAGTGAATACCCTTGGGGTCCGGGAACCCTTAGCTCCTACGAGCAGTACTTC
clone_size: NA; j_call: TRBJ1-1; v_call: TRBV30; d_call: TRBD1; cdr3_length: 15; cdr3_aa: CAWSPPPRGRTEAFF; cdr3_nt: TGTGCCTGGAGCCCCCCGCCCAGGGGGCGCACTGAAGCTTTCTTT
clone_size: NA; j_call: TRBJ2-5; v_call: TRBV7-8; d_call: TRBD2; cdr3_length: 15; cdr3_aa: CASSFSGEIKETQYF; cdr3_nt: TGTGCCAGCAGCTTTAGCGGGGAGATTAAAGAGACCCAGTACTTC
clone_size: NA; j_call: TRBJ2-7; v_call: TRBV10-1; d_call: TRBD1; cdr3_length: 13; cdr3_aa: CASRGQGSYEQYF; cdr3_nt: TGCGCCAGCAGAGGACAGGGGTCCTACGAGCAGTACTTC
clone_size: NA; j_call: TRBJ2-7; v_call: TRBV2; d_call: TRBD2; cdr3_length: 13; cdr3_aa: CASSGDSGGEQYF; cdr3_nt: TGTGCCAGCAGTGGAGATAGCGGGGGCGAGCAGTACTTC
clone_size: few; j_call: TRBJ2-2; v_call: TRBV7-8; d_call: NA; cdr3_length: 14; cdr3_aa: CASRLTPNTGELFF; cdr3_nt: TGTGCCAGCAGACTGACTCCGAACACCGGGGAGCTGTTTTTT
clone_size: NA; j_call: TRBJ1-1; v_call: TRBV6-6; d_call: NA; cdr3_length: 13; cdr3_aa: CASSYNGETEAFF; cdr3_nt: TGTGCCAGCAGTTACAACGGTGAGACTGAAGCTTTCTTT
clone_size: NA; j_call: TRBJ1-2; v_call: TRBV7-3; d_call: NA; cdr3_length: 13; cdr3_aa: CASSSTGAGGYTF; cdr3_nt: TGTGCCAGCAGCTCCACAGGTGCCGGGGGCTACACCTTC
clone_size: NA; j_call: TRBJ2-3; v_call: TRBV6-1; d_call: TRBD2; cdr3_length: 14; cdr3_aa: CASRTSGGTDTQYF; cdr3_nt: TGTGCCAGCAGGACTAGCGGGGGAACAGATACGCAGTATTTT
clone_size: NA; j_call: TRBJ2-1; v_call: TRBV7-8; d_call: TRBD2; cdr3_length: 18; cdr3_aa: CASSPVTSGGRSYNEQFF; cdr3_nt: TGTGCCAGCAGCCCCGTGACTAGCGGGGGGCGGTCCTACAATGAGCAGTTCTTC
clone_size: many; j_call: TRBJ2-6; v_call: TRBV5-6; d_call: NA; cdr3_length: 15; cdr3_aa: CASSSRQAGANVLTF; cdr3_nt: TGTGCCAGCAGCTCCCGACAGGCTGGGGCCAACGTCCTGACTTTC
clone_size: once; j_call: TRBJ2-1; v_call: TRBV5-1; d_call: NA; cdr3_length: 19; cdr3_aa: CASSFPSSVAATSYNEQFF; cdr3_nt: TGCGCCAGCAGCTTCCCTAGTTCGGTAGCGGCCACCTCCTACAATGAGCAGTTCTTC
clone_size: NA; j_call: TRBJ1-2; v_call: TRBV6-5; d_call: NA; cdr3_length: 11; cdr3_aa: CASSDSSGYPF; cdr3_nt: TGTGCCAGCAGTGACAGTAGTGGCTACCCCTTC
clone_size: NA; j_call: TRBJ1-1; v_call: TRBV11-1; d_call: NA; cdr3_length: 13; cdr3_aa: CASSTQVNTEAFF; cdr3_nt: TGTGCCAGCAGCACACAGGTGAACACTGAAGCTTTCTTT
clone_size: NA; j_call: TRBJ2-5; v_call: TRBV30; d_call: TRBD1; cdr3_length: 17; cdr3_aa: CAVQFRHRGRREETQYF; cdr3_nt: TGTGCAGTCCAATTCCGACACAGGGGGCGCAGGGAAGAGACCCAGTACTTC
clone_size: NA; j_call: TRBJ2-3; v_call: TRBV19; d_call: NA; cdr3_length: 16; cdr3_aa: CASSIEGPFSTDTQYF; cdr3_nt: TGTGCCAGTAGTATAGAGGGGCCCTTTAGCACAGATACGCAGTATTTT
clone_size: NA; j_call: TRBJ1-1; v_call: TRBV2; d_call: NA; cdr3_length: 10; cdr3_aa: CASKRAGAFF; cdr3_nt: TGTGCCAGCAAGAGGGCAGGTGCTTTCTTT
clone_size: NA; j_call: TRBJ1-2; v_call: TRBV29-1; d_call: NA; cdr3_length: 12; cdr3_aa: CSVRFGNYGYTF; cdr3_nt: TGCAGCGTTCGTTTCGGGAACTATGGCTACACCTTC
clone_size: NA; j_call: TRBJ1-2; v_call: TRBV7-9; d_call: NA; cdr3_length: 14; cdr3_aa: CASSLGDTGYGYTF; cdr3_nt: TGTGCCAGCAGCTTAGGAGACACCGGCTATGGCTACACCTTC
clone_size: NA; j_call: TRBJ2-1; v_call: TRBV7-9; d_call: NA; cdr3_length: 14; cdr3_aa: CASSFRGGADEQFF; cdr3_nt: TGTGCCAGCAGCTTCCGAGGGGGGGCCGATGAGCAGTTCTTC
clone_size: NA; j_call: TRBJ1-1; v_call: TRBV6-1; d_call: NA; cdr3_length: 12; cdr3_aa: CASSPLLAEAFF; cdr3_nt: TGTGCCAGCAGCCCCCTTCTAGCTGAAGCTTTCTTT
clone_size: few; j_call: TRBJ1-6; v_call: TRBV19; d_call: NA; cdr3_length: 14; cdr3_aa: CASKTGSGNSPLHF; cdr3_nt: TGTGCCAGTAAAACGGGTAGTGGAAATTCACCCCTCCACTTT
clone_size: NA; j_call: TRBJ1-1; v_call: TRBV19; d_call: TRBD1; cdr3_length: 12; cdr3_aa: CASSRGGSSAFF; cdr3_nt: TGTGCCAGTAGTAGAGGGGGCAGTTCAGCTTTCTTT
clone_size: few; j_call: TRBJ1-1; v_call: TRBV30; d_call: NA; cdr3_length: 15; cdr3_aa: CAWSVGHPGDTEAFF; cdr3_nt: TGTGCCTGGAGTGTTGGGCATCCGGGGGACACTGAAGCTTTCTTT